The 3 T cell receptor beta chains reported below all come from one sample, sequenced in a study of cytomegalovirus exposure and HLA in healthy donors (dated by TCRdb to between 2016 and 2019). Library prep was done by the immunoSEQ multiplex PCR assay. For the multiplex PCR, a mixture combining 60 forward primers for TCR Vbeta segments and 13 reverse primers for TCR Jbeta segments was used. TCRdb limited this immuneACCESS table to in-frame rearrangements with V and J called. A share of clones is missing; checked studies link under half to unresolved V genes, and the rest is unexplained. The table for this sample lists roughly 100,000 clones; roughly 80% of them were counted only once. Of the sample, roughly 9.6% falls within the top ten clones. Sequencing used PBMCs. Receptors originate from a male donor in good health and CMV-seropositive.

CDR3 in DNA: TGTGCCAGCAGTTTGGCCCCGGGACAGGCTGGGGCCAACGTCCTGACTTTC. This codes for CASSLAPGQAGANVLTF. The rearrangement joins TRBV28 to TRBJ2-6; 8 bases are a match to TRBD1. The CDR3 extends over 17 amino acids. V shed 3 bases, J shed 2 bases, and the junction held 6 bases outside the gene matches. Per the germline V gene, CDR1 is MDHEN and CDR2 is SYDVKM.

The chain uses TRBV6-1 and TRBJ1-2, with D possibly TRBD1 on 6 matching bases. Trimming pared 5 bases from V and 6 bases from J, leaving 13 bases between. Germline values: CDR1 MNHNS, CDR2 SASEGT. This CDR3 spans 13 amino acids. DNA for the CDR3: TGTGCCAGCAGTTTGGACAGCTATCATGGCTACACCTTC. As protein: CASSLDSYHGYTF.

The chain combines TRBV6-5 with TRBJ1-1, with TRBD1 matching 8 bases. Germline loops: CDR1 MNHEY, CDR2 SVGAGI. The V gene end was trimmed by 0 bases and the J gene end by 4 bases; junction bases not matched to a gene: 4. The CDR3 sequence is 15 residues long. CDR3 DNA sequence: TGTGCCAGCAGTTACTCGCAGGGGGCGGCCACTGAAGCTTTCTTT. This codes for CASSYSQGAATEAFF.